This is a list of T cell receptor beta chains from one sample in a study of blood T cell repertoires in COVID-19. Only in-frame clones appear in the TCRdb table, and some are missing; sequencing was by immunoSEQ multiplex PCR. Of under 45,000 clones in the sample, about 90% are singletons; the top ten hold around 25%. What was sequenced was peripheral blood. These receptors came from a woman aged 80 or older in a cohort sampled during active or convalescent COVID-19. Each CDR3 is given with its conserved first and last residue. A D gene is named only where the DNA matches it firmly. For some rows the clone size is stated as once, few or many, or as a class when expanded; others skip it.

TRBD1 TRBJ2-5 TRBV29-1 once TGCAGCGTTCGGAGGGGACAGGTCCAAGAGACCCAGTACTTC CSVRRGQVQETQYF
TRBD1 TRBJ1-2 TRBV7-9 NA TGTGCCAGCAGTAAGGACAGGTCCTATGGCTACACCTTC CASSKDRSYGYTF
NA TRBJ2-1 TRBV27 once TGTGCCAGCAATCAAGTCGGGAGTCCTCGGGGACACAATGAGCAGTTCTTC CASNQVGSPRGHNEQFF
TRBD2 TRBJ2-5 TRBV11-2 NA TGTGCCAGCAGGCACAAACCGGGACTAGTTCCAGAGACCCAGTACTTC CASRHKPGLVPETQYF
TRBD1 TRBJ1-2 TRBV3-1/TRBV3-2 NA TGTGCCAGCAGCCCCCAGGACAGGGGAAACTATGGCTACACCTTC CASSPQDRGNYGYTF
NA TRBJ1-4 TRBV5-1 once TGCGCCAGCAGCTTGGCCCCGGGGACTAATGAAAAACTGTTTTTT CASSLAPGTNEKLFF
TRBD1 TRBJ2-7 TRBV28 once TGTGCCAGCAGTCGGACAGGTTCCTCGTTGCAGTACTTC CASSRTGSSLQYF
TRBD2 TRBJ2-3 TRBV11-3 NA TGTGCCAGCAGCTCGGGGGGGTGGCTAGCGGGAGAAGTTTTAGCAGATACGCAGTATTTT CASSSGGWLAGEVLADTQYF
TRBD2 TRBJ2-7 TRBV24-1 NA TGTGCCACCAGTGACTCCAGGGAGGGCTATCCCTACGAGCAGTACTTC CATSDSREGYPYEQYF
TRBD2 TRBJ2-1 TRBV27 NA TGTGCCAGCAGTTTATTAGCGGGGGGCTCCTACAATGAGCAGTTCTTC CASSLLAGGSYNEQFF
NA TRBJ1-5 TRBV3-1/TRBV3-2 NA TGTGCCAGCAGCCACACGCTAGGACAGAATCAGCCCCAGCATTTT CASSHTLGQNQPQHF
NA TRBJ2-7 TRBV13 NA TGTGCCAGCAGCTTATGGGACATGGGCGAGCAGTACTTC CASSLWDMGEQYF
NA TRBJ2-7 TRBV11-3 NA TGTGCCAGCAGCTTGTCTATTACCTACGAGCAGTACTTC CASSLSITYEQYF
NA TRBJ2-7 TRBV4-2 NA TGTGCCAGCAGCCACCTCCAGGACACCTCCTACGAGCAGTACTTC CASSHLQDTSYEQYF
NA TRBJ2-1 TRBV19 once TGTGCCAGTAGTCCTACTGCGGTGAGCGGTTACAATGAGCAGTTCTTC CASSPTAVSGYNEQFF
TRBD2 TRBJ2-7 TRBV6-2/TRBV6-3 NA TGTGCCAGCAGTTACTCGCTGGCGGGAGGGCCTTACGAGCAGTACTTC CASSYSLAGGPYEQYF
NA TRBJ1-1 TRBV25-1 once TGTGCCAGCAGGGTACAGGGCGAGACTGAAGCTTTCTTT CASRVQGETEAFF
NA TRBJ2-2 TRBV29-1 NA TGCAGCGTCTATACCTGGACCGGGGAGCTGTTTTTT CSVYTWTGELFF
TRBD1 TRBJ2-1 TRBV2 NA TGTGCCAGCACTCCCCTAGACAGGGTTTCCTACAATGAGCAGTTCTTC CASTPLDRVSYNEQFF
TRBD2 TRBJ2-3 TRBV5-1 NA TGCGCCAGCAGCCTCAGGGTAGCGGGGGGGCAGGGGACGCAGTATTTT CASSLRVAGGQGTQYF
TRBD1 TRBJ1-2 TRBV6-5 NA TGTGCCAGCAGTAACAGGGGTGGCTACACCTTC CASSNRGGYTF
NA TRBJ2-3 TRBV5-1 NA TGCGCCAGCAGCTTCGACTTCACAGATACGCAGTATTTT CASSFDFTDTQYF
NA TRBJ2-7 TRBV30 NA TGTGCCTGGGCAGGTACCTCCTACGAGCAGTACTTC CAWAGTSYEQYF
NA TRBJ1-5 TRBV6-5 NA TGTGCCAGCAGTTACTCACAGTATAGCAATCAGCCCCAGCATTTT CASSYSQYSNQPQHF
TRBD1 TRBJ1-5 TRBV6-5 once TGTGCCAGCAGGAGGACAGGCCGCAATCAGCCCCAGCATTTT CASRRTGRNQPQHF
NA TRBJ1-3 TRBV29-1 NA TGCAGCGTTGAAGATCCCCTCAGGGGCTCTGGAAACACCATATATTTT CSVEDPLRGSGNTIYF
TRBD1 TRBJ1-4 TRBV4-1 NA TGCGCCAGCAGCCGACAGGGGACAGCTAATGAAAAACTGTTTTTT CASSRQGTANEKLFF
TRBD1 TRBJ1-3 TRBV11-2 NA TGTGCCAGCAGCTTAGTGACAGGGGGCAGCTCTGGAAACACCATATATTTT CASSLVTGGSSGNTIYF
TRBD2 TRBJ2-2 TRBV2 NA TGTGCCAGCAGTGAAATCGCGGGGGGCACCGGGGAGCTGTTTTTT CASSEIAGGTGELFF
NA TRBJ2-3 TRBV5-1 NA TGCGCCAGCAGCGTACCACAGGGCCCCTCAGATACGCAGTATTTT CASSVPQGPSDTQYF
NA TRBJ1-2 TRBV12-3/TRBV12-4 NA TGTGCCAGCAGTTTTCAGGGATTGAGGGGCTACACCTTC CASSFQGLRGYTF
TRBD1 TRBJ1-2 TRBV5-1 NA TGCGCCAGCACCCAAACGACCTCAGGGACAGGGTGGGGTGGCTACACCTTC CASTQTTSGTGWGGYTF
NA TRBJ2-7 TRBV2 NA TGTGCCAGCAGCGCCCAACAGAACTCCTACGAGCAGTACTTC CASSAQQNSYEQYF
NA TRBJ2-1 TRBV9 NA TGTGCCAGCAGCGTAGGACAGCGTCGGGAGCAGTTCTTC CASSVGQRREQFF
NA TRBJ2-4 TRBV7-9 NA TGTGCCAGCAGCTTAGCGCTAGGGGGTGGAAACATTCAGTACTTC CASSLALGGGNIQYF
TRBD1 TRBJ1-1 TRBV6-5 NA TGTGCCAGCAGTACTCGACAGGGAGGAGAGGAAGCTTTCTTT CASSTRQGGEEAFF
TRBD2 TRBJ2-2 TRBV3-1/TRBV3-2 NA TGTGCCAGCAGCCAAGCCCCCAGCGGGAGGAATACCGGGGAGCTGTTTTTT CASSQAPSGRNTGELFF
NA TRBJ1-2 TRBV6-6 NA TGTGCCAGCAGTTACGACAGGCTTAACTATGGCTACACCTTC CASSYDRLNYGYTF
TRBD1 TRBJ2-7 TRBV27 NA TGTGCCAGCAGTTTATCCTTACAGGGGACCTACGAGCAGTACTTC CASSLSLQGTYEQYF
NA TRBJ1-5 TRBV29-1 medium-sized TGCAGCGTTGAATGGGGGGGTATTAACAATCAGCCCCAGCATTTT CSVEWGGINNQPQHF
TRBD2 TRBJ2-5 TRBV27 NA TGTGCCAGCAAAATGCGGGAGCGCGAGACCCAGTACTTC CASKMRERETQYF
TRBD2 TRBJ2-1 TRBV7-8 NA TGTGCCAGCACCGTAGACGGGGGGGCCTACAATGAGCAGTTCTTC CASTVDGGAYNEQFF
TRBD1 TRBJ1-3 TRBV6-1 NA TGTGCCAGCAGTGCGGACAGGGGAGCTAGCTCTGGAAACACCATATATTTT CASSADRGASSGNTIYF
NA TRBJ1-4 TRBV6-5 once TGTGCCAGCAGTTACAACTCTGCAACTAATGAAAAACTGTTTTTT CASSYNSATNEKLFF
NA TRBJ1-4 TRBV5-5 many TGTGCCAGCAGCTTGGCCGGGGACGGACAGGAAAAACTGTTTTTT CASSLAGDGQEKLFF
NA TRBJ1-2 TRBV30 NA TGTGCCTGGAGCGCTCAAACCCGGCGGGGCTATGGCTACACCTTC CAWSAQTRRGYGYTF
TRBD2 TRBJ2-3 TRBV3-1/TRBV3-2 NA TGTGCCAGCAGCCCAAACCAACTAGCGGGAGGGCTGGATACGCAGTATTTT CASSPNQLAGGLDTQYF